Sequencing of this T cell receptor beta chain was carried out in a study of T cells in Graves' hyperthyroidism and ophthalmopathy. Researchers took RNA transcripts and amplified the TCR beta CDR3 regions from them. First-round RT-PCR of the TCR CDR3 relied on the HTBI primer set. TCRdb fed the multiplex PCR reads into MiXCR, producing one record per CDR3 protein. The table lists 250,000 to 300,000 distinct CDR3 sequences, approximately 17% of them singletons. The CDR3 contains 18 residues. Active moderate-to-severe ophthalmopathy, Clinical Activity Score at least 3, NOSPECS at least 4, under 3 months' duration.

This chain joins TRBV3-2 and TRBJ2-2. TRBV3-2 has pseudogene status. This sequence was found in a woman in her sixties or seventies with Graves' ophthalmopathy. Sequenced sample: blood. CDR3 protein: CASSQERCVGPNTGELFF. CDR3 DNA: TGTGCCAGCAGCCAAGAACGGTGTGTGGGTCCGAACACCGGGGAGCTGTTTTTT.